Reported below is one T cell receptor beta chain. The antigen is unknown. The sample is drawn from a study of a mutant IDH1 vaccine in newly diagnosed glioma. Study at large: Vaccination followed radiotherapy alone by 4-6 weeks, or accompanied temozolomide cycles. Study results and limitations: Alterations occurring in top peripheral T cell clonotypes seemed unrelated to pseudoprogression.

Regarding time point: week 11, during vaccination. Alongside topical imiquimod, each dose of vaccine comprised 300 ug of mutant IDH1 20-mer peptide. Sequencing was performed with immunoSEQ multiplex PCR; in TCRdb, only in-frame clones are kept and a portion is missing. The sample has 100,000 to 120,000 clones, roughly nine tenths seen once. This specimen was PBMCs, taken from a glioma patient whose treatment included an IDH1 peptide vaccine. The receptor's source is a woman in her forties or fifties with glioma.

Written as DNA, the CDR3 is TGTGCCAGCAGCCCCCGGCCGCAGGGAGGTAGGGAGACCCAGTACTTC. Protein: CASSPRPQGGRETQYF. The rearrangement joins TRBV13 to TRBJ2-5, with a possible D match to TRBD2 (6 bases). Germline lookup yields CDR1 PRHDT and CDR2 FYEKMQ (reference sequence). The length of the CDR3 is 16 residues. Trimming pared 5 bases from V and 5 bases from J, leaving 21 bases between.